A single sample gave rise to the 7 T cell receptor beta chains below, sequenced in a study of vaccination and CD4 T cells after COVID-19. An Oncomine TCR Beta short-read assay was used to sequence the DNA from cultured CD4+ T cells. TCRdb re-analysed the PCR reads in MiXCR, keeping a single row per CDR3 protein. This table holds some 14,000 distinct CDR3 sequences, 41% found once. Their cognate antigens are unknown. Treatment denoted: roughly 10-day PBMC culture with coronavirus spike peptide pools or control peptides (ViraFEST assay). The material was CD4+ T cells from blood, cultured in vitro, obtained after SARS-CoV-2 vaccination. These receptors were collected from a human donor who had recovered from COVID-19.

This chain uses TRBV7-8 with TRBJ2-7; 7 bases map to TRBD2. J gave up 7 bases and V 3 bases, and 9 bases lay outside the gene matches. Germline CDR1 is SGHVS and CDR2 is FQNEAQ. This CDR3 is built from 14 residues. The CDR3 DNA follows: TGTGCCAGCAGCTTCCCCGGGGAGGGGAGAGAGCAGTACTTC. It is translated as CASSFPGEGREQYF.

In this sample, this clonotype turned up a few times. This rearrangement joins TRBV7-2 to TRBJ1-6, with TRBD1 as a possible D gene (5 bases). The CDR3 runs to 12 residues. V lost 5 bases to trimming and J lost 12 bases, with 11 bases between them. Germline V gene lookup returns CDR1 SGHTA and CDR2 FQGNSA. In DNA form, the CDR3 reads TGTGCCAGCAGCCCCGGCAGGGAACCCCTCCACTTT. This gives the protein CASSPGREPLHF.

V usage is TRBV5-6 and J usage is TRBJ1-1; possible D gene TRBD1, 5 bases. Deletions cut 2 bases from V and 0 bases from J, with 11 bases between. Per the germline V gene, CDR1 is SGHDT and CDR2 is YYEEEE. The CDR3 is 15 residues long. Here the CDR3 DNA reads TGTGCCAGCAGCTTCCTGGGGGGGATGAACACTGAAGCTTTCTTT. Translation: CASSFLGGMNTEAFF.

The chain recombines TRBV6-1 with TRBJ1-5; 8 bases fit TRBD1. Germline assignment: CDR1 MNHNS and CDR2 SASEGT. The length of the CDR3 is 15 residues. J gave up 5 bases and V 5 bases, and 8 bases lay outside the gene matches. Here the CDR3 DNA reads TGTGCCAGCAGTCCCGGACAGGGAGGTTATCAGCCCCAGCATTTT. This codes for CASSPGQGGYQPQHF.

This rearrangement joins TRBV5-1 to TRBJ1-1, with TRBD1 matching 7 bases. Germline-derived CDR1 and CDR2 are SGHRS and YFSETQ. There are 15 residues in the CDR3. The J segment lost 5 bases and the V segment lost 4 bases, leaving 11 bases of the junction unmatched. CDR3 loop: CASSVDRARGTEAFF. In DNA form, the CDR3 reads TGCGCCAGCAGCGTTGACAGGGCGCGGGGTACTGAAGCTTTCTTT.

The chain couples TRBV15 to TRBJ2-1, with TRBD2 as a possible D gene (5 bases). The CDR3 is made up of 14 amino acids. The V end was cut by 0 bases, the J end by 4 bases, with 7 bases between. From germline, CDR1 is LNHNV and CDR2 YYDKDF (reference sequence). In DNA form, the CDR3 reads TGTGCCACCAGCAGAGATAGGACTTACAATGAGCAGTTCTTC. Translating it yields CATSRDRTYNEQFF.

The chain links TRBV20-1 to TRBJ2-5, with D maybe TRBD2 (7 bases). Germline V lookup: CDR1 DFQATT, CDR2 SNEGSKA (reference sequence). This CDR3 contains 12 residues. V was clipped by 6 bases and J by 5 bases, with 13 bases between them. In nucleotides, the CDR3 is TGCAGTGCACCAGGGGAGGGGGAGACCCAGTACTTC. This translates into CSAPGEGETQYF.